The present TCR beta chain was sequenced within a study of blood T cell repertoires in COVID-19. Study context: T cells, B-cell-depleted T cells, or PBMCs provided the cDNA or gDNA that served as material.

Only in-frame clones appear in the TCRdb table, and some are missing; sequencing was by immunoSEQ multiplex PCR. Among around 330,000 clones listed, approximately 87% were seen once. This CDR3 spans 11 amino acids. Looked up from germline, CDR1 is MDHEN and CDR2 is SYDVKM. V lost 11 bases to trimming and J lost 7 bases, with 14 bases between them. This receptor was taken from a woman aged 45-65 years with active or convalescent COVID-19. The rearrangement links TRBV28 to TRBJ1-1; the D gene is possibly TRBD1 (6 bases). Sequenced input: peripheral blood. CDR3 in amino acids: CALAGVGEAFF. The CDR3 bases are TGTGCCTTAGCAGGGGTTGGTGAAGCTTTCTTT.